This passage covers 9 T cell receptor beta chains from one sample sequenced in a study of metastatic and nonmetastatic thyroid tumors. Treatment of any kind had been given to no patient before thyroid surgery. Via MiXCR, TCRdb re-called the PCR reads. The sample has around 45,000 clones, roughly 3.9% seen once. Source material: blood. The receptor set was obtained from a female donor with papillary thyroid cancer or a benign thyroid nodule (not recorded which). Some clones in this sample may be carry-over from other donors' samples.

This clone was seen more than once but under ten times. A much larger clone lies a single base off, so this may be a read error. J is TRBJ1-2 and V is TRBV18; D remains unclear. Trimming took 2 bases from V and 8 from J, leaving 12 bases between them. Germline values: CDR1 KGHSH, CDR2 LQKENI. This CDR3 region has 13 residues. The CDR3 bases are TGTGCCAGCTCACCAGAGGCAGTGAGGGGCTACACCTTC. This codes for CASSPEAVRGYTF.

This clone was detected a few times. The J gene is TRBJ1-1, the V gene TRBV18; D gene ambiguous. The CDR3 is made up of 15 amino acids. Germline V lookup: CDR1 KGHSH, CDR2 LQKENI. With 3 bases removed from V and 1 base from J, the gap between germline ends came to 12 bases. Here the CDR3 reads CASSPLRAENTEAFF. As DNA, the CDR3 is TGTGCCAGCTCACCTCTCCGTGCAGAGAACACTGAAGCTTTCTTT.

The table lists this clone with many counts. The chain recombines TRBV20-1 with TRBJ2-7; TRBD1 aligns across 7 bases. The CDR3 is 13 residues long. V gave up 6 bases and J gave up 2 bases; unmatched junction bases: 7. Germline V lookup: CDR1 DFQATT, CDR2 SNEGSKA (reference sequence). CDR3 region: CSAKQGSTYEQYF. Here the CDR3 DNA reads TGCAGTGCGAAACAGGGGTCCACCTACGAGCAGTACTTC.

The chain links TRBV20-1 to TRBJ2-7; the match to TRBD2 covers 14 bases. Germline trimming cut 6 bases from V and 1 base from J; bases unmatched to any gene: 2. CDR3 length equals 14 residues. Germline CDR1 DFQATT, CDR2 SNEGSKA (reference sequence). The CDR3 nucleotides read TGCAGTGCCAGGACTAGCGGGGGGTCCTACGAGCAGTACTTC. It yields the protein CSARTSGGSYEQYF.

In this sample, this clone turned up many times. CDR3 amino acids: CASSRGRLNEKLFF. CDR3 nucleotides: TGCGCCAGCAGCCGAGGGCGCCTTAATGAAAAACTGTTTTTT. The rearrangement uses TRBV4-1 and TRBJ1-4; D unclear. Germline-derived CDR1 and CDR2 are MGHRA and YSYEKL. CDR3 length: 14 amino acids. Trimming pared 4 bases from V and 4 bases from J, leaving 10 bases between.

This clone was recorded many times. This rearrangement joins TRBV3-1 to TRBJ2-5; D is uncertain. The V and J ends lost 2 bases and 0 bases respectively, with 1 base between them. This CDR3 region has 12 residues. Germline lookup yields CDR1 LGHDT and CDR2 YNNKEL (reference sequence). CDR3 nucleotides: TGTGCCAGCAGCCAACACCAAGAGACCCAGTACTTC. This sequence encodes CASSQHQETQYF.

This clone was counted many times. V and J are TRBV20-1 and TRBJ2-3; 10 bases map to TRBD1. This CDR3 is built from 15 residues. V was pared by 6 bases and J by 2 bases, with 8 bases of the junction left unmatched. Per the germline V gene, CDR1 is DFQATT and CDR2 is SNEGSKA (reference sequence). Here the CDR3 DNA reads TGCAGTGCCGAAACCGACAGGGGGCTCACAGATACGCAGTATTTT. The encoded protein is CSAETDRGLTDTQYF.

This clone was recorded at least ten times. The CDR3 here is CASSLRGSNQPQHF. CDR3 nucleotides: TGTGCCAGCAGCTTACGTGGTAGCAATCAGCCCCAGCATTTT. The chain couples TRBV7-8 to TRBJ1-5; no definite D call. The germline V gene has CDR1 SGHVS and CDR2 FQNEAQ. The V end lost 2 bases, the J end lost 0 bases, and 5 bases lay between the germline ends. The CDR3 has 14 amino acids.

This clone has at least ten counts. The chain couples TRBV27 to TRBJ2-7, with 10 positions matching TRBD2. J lost 6 bases, V lost 6 bases, and 11 bases had no gene match. This CDR3 comprises 15 residues. Germline V gene data show CDR1 as MNHEY and CDR2 as SMNVEV (reference sequence). The CDR3 DNA reads TGTGCCAGCAGCCTATGGGGGACTAGCGTAGGCGAGCAGTACTTC. Translation gives CASSLWGTSVGEQYF.